This TCR beta chain was obtained from a study of blood T cells in healthy people across ages. A second about 7 to 11 cycle PCR used barcoded and J-beta primers. Through a template-switch adaptor with 12 random nucleotides, each cDNA molecule received a tag. MiXCR was run by TCRdb on the 5' RACE reads, yielding one entry per CDR3 protein. The table has about 1.6 million distinct CDR3 sequences, roughly 30% seen once. Per-sample PBMC isolation yielded at least 6.5 million cells. Findings and limits, study-wide: Significant beta diversity loss was already apparent by age about 39, declining roughly linearly. Diversity figures based on one million T cells were deemed too low.

The CDR3 runs 15 residues. Germline V gene data show CDR1 as SGHRS and CDR2 as YFSETQ. V shed 2 bases, J shed 3 bases, and the junction held 7 bases outside the gene matches. This clonotype was picked up a small number of times. Its antigen is not identified. The receptor's source is a woman aged 30 to 39 in good health. The chain carries TRBV5-1 and TRBJ2-5; 7 nucleotides agree with TRBD1. The sequencing sample was made of blood. This chain's CDR3 is CASSLMGQRKETQYF. The CDR3 DNA sequence: TGCGCCAGCAGCTTAATGGGACAGCGAAAAGAGACCCAGTACTTC.